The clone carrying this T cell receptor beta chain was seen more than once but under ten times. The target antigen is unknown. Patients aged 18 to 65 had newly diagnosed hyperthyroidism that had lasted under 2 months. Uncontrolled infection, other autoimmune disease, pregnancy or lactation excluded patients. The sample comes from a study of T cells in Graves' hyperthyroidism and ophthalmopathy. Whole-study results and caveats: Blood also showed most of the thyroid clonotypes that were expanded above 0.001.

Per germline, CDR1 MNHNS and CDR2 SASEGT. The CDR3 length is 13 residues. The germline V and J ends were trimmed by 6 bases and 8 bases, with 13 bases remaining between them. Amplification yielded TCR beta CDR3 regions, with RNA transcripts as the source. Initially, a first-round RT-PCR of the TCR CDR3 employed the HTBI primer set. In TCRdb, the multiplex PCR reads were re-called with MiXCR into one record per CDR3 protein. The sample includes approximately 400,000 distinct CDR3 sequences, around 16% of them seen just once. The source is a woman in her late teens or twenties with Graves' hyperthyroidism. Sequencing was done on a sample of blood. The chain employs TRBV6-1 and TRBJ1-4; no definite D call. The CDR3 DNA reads TGTGCCAGCAGCCAAGGGCAATCGGAAAAACTGTTTTTT. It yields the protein CASSQGQSEKLFF.